What follows are 23 T cell receptor beta chains derived from one specimen sequenced in a study of blood T cell repertoires in COVID-19. Sequenced by immunoSEQ multiplex PCR; TCRdb stores in-frame clones only, minus some. The top ten clones hold roughly 8.8% of a sample with more than 15,000 clones, about three quarters of them seen once. Material: peripheral blood. The receptors here all came from a man aged 55 to 70 with acute or convalescent COVID-19.

The chain links TRBV12-3 or TRBV12-4 to TRBJ1-5, with TRBD1 as a possible D gene (6 bases). Trimming removed 7 bases at V and 5 bases at J, with 12 bases between. The CDR3 totals 13 residues. This CDR3 reads CASKPGHHQPQHF. In DNA form, the CDR3 reads TGTGCCAGCAAACCGGGACACCATCAGCCCCAGCATTTT.

This chain links TRBV2 with TRBJ1-6; D is unclear. Germline CDR1 and CDR2: SNHLY and FYNNEI. Trimming stripped 7 bases from V and 3 bases from J, with 7 bases between. The CDR3 runs 13 residues. The CDR3 sequence: CASKELYNSPLHF. For the CDR3, the DNA is TGTGCCAGCAAGGAGCTCTATAATTCACCCCTCCACTTT.

This rearrangement joins TRBV9 to TRBJ1-3; D gene unclear. This CDR3 is 13 amino acids long. V gave up 0 bases and J gave up 8 bases, with 9 bases separating them. Germline V gives CDR1 SGDLS, CDR2 YYNGEE. The CDR3: CASSVEEGYTIYF. The CDR3 DNA reads TGTGCCAGCAGCGTAGAGGAGGGATACACCATATATTTT.

The chain has TRBV9 and TRBJ2-3; 8 bases map to TRBD2. This CDR3 contains 16 residues. The germline V gene has CDR1 SGDLS and CDR2 YYNGEE. With 0 bases clipped from V and 0 bases from J, the junction kept 3 bases outside the gene matches. The CDR3 sequence: CASSVAAGGSTDTQYF. The CDR3 DNA reads TGTGCCAGCAGCGTAGCGGCGGGGGGAAGCACAGATACGCAGTATTTT.

This sequence joins TRBV30 and TRBJ2-3; D might be TRBD2 (7 bases). Germline lookup yields CDR1 GTSNPN and CDR2 SVGIG (reference sequence). CDR3 size: 14 residues. Trimming took off 0 bases at V and 3 bases at J, with 10 bases between the two ends. The CDR3, as DNA: TGTGCCTGGAGTGTAGGGGGGGAGACAGATACGCAGTATTTT. Its protein product is CAWSVGGETDTQYF. The full variable domain, in which reference TRBV30 and TRBJ2-3 provide the parts outside the CDR3, is SQTIHQWPATLVQPVGSPLSLECTVEGTSNPNLYWYRQAAGRGLQLLFYSVGIGQISSEVPQNLSASRPQDRQFILSSKKLLLSDSGFYLCAWSVGGETDTQYFGPGTRLTVL.

The genes are TRBV6-6 and TRBJ2-4, with TRBD1 matching 7 bases. The CDR3 loop spans 14 amino acids. CDR1 and CDR2 (germline): MNHNY, SVGAGI (reference sequence). Trimming removed 7 bases from V and 6 bases from J; junction bases left unmatched: 9. CDR3 residues: CASTTRDRANIQYF. Here the CDR3 DNA reads TGTGCCAGCACTACCCGGGACAGAGCAAACATTCAGTACTTC.

This clone was recorded only once. The rearrangement uses TRBV14 and TRBJ2-1; 14 nucleotides match TRBD2. This CDR3 is 16 amino acids long. Germline V gene sequence: CDR1 SGHDN, CDR2 FVKESK. V lost 2 bases to trimming and J lost 6 bases; unmatched junction nucleotides: 3. The CDR3 here is CASSQPGLAGVNEQFF. The CDR3 region has the DNA TGTGCCAGCAGCCAACCGGGACTAGCGGGGGTCAATGAGCAGTTCTTC.

The chain uses TRBV27 and TRBJ2-2; D might be TRBD2 (5 bases). Germline loops: CDR1 MNHEY, CDR2 SMNVEV (reference sequence). V was clipped by 4 bases and J by 2 bases, with 8 bases between them. The CDR3 consists of 14 residues. The CDR3, as DNA: TGTGCCAGCAGTTCCGGGATTAACACCGGGGAGCTGTTTTTT. Protein: CASSSGINTGELFF.

This clone was seen once. The gene calls are TRBV19 and TRBJ2-7; 9 bases align to TRBD1. CDR1 and CDR2 (germline): LNHDA, SQIVND (reference sequence). V was clipped by 6 bases and J by 7 bases; unmatched bases: 13. The CDR3 length is 15 residues. DNA for the CDR3: TGTGCCAGTAGCCCCCCCGGGACAGGGTATCAAGAGCAGTACTTC. Protein: CASSPPGTGYQEQYF.

V gene TRBV28 combines with J gene TRBJ2-7, with TRBD1 matching over 8 bases. The germline gives CDR1 MDHEN, CDR2 SYDVKM. Trimming cost V 6 bases and J 0 bases; bases outside gene matches: 7. CDR3 length: 15 amino acids. CDR3 region: CASSTRTGISYEQYF. Written as DNA, the CDR3 is TGTGCCAGCAGCACGAGGACAGGGATCTCCTACGAGCAGTACTTC.

The chain couples TRBV15 to TRBJ1-1; TRBD1 matches at 8 bases. In germline, CDR1 is LNHNV, CDR2 YYDKDF (reference sequence). This CDR3 region has 15 residues. V lost 3 bases and J lost 3; bases outside the gene matches: 6. The CDR3 spells CATSSGQGAYTEAFF. The DNA for the CDR3 is TGTGCCACCAGCAGCGGGCAGGGGGCGTACACTGAAGCTTTCTTT.

The chain links TRBV5-1 to TRBJ2-1; no reliable D call. The CDR3 is made up of 13 amino acids. V lost 7 bases to trimming and J lost 0 bases, with 8 bases between them. Germline CDR1 and CDR2: SGHRS and YFSETQ. CDR3 residues: CASVDFSYNEQFF. In DNA form, the CDR3 reads TGCGCCAGCGTCGACTTCTCCTACAATGAGCAGTTCTTC.

This chain connects TRBV19 to TRBJ1-6; possibly TRBD1 for D (6 bases). Germline V lookup: CDR1 LNHDA, CDR2 SQIVND (reference sequence). Trimming took 7 bases from V and 4 from J, leaving 11 bases between them. The CDR3 length is 14 residues. The DNA for the CDR3 is TGTGCCAGTACCCCGGACAGATATAATTCACCCCTCCACTTT. Translating it yields CASTPDRYNSPLHF.

V is TRBV5-1 and J is TRBJ1-2; 8 nucleotides agree with TRBD1. This CDR3 comprises 16 residues. Germline CDR1 is SGHRS and CDR2 is YFSETQ. With V trimmed by 4 bases and J by 1 base, 9 bases remained unmatched. The CDR3 loop is CASSLGTGAINYGYTF. CDR3 DNA sequence: TGCGCCAGCAGCCTGGGGACAGGAGCGATTAACTATGGCTACACCTTC.

The chain uses TRBV7-9 and TRBJ1-1; D possibly corresponds to TRBD1 (5 bases). CDR1 and CDR2 (germline): SEHNR, FQNEAQ (reference sequence). The V gene lost 3 bases and the J gene lost 7 bases, with 15 bases spanning the gap. The CDR3 spans 14 residues. The CDR3 spells CASSFTGVTIEAFF. DNA of the CDR3: TGTGCCAGCAGCTTCACAGGTGTAACCATTGAAGCTTTCTTT.

The CDR3 loop is CASSLGQDSYEQYF. The CDR3, as DNA: TGCGCCAGCAGCTTGGGACAGGACTCCTACGAGCAGTACTTC. The chain couples TRBV5-1 to TRBJ2-7; possible D gene TRBD1, 6 bases. V lost 0 bases to trimming and J lost 0 bases, with 7 bases between them. There are 14 residues in the CDR3. The germline gives CDR1 SGHRS, CDR2 YFSETQ.

This clone was seen only once. The V call is TRBV18, the J call TRBJ1-2; tentatively, D is TRBD1 (6 bases). Trimming removed 1 base from V and 8 bases from J, with 11 bases in between. Looked up from germline, CDR1 is KGHSH and CDR2 is LQKENI. CDR3 length: 13 amino acids. The CDR3 region has the DNA TGTGCCAGCTCACCACGGGCAGGGGAAGGCTACACCTTC. Protein: CASSPRAGEGYTF.

This clone showed up just a few times. The genes are TRBV9 and TRBJ1-3, with D tentatively TRBD1 (5 bases). Germline CDR1 SGDLS, CDR2 YYNGEE. The V end lost 0 bases, the J end lost 0 bases, and 10 bases lay between the germline ends. This CDR3 has 16 amino acids. The chain's CDR3 is CASSVGIGGSGNTIYF. DNA for the CDR3: TGTGCCAGCAGCGTAGGGATCGGGGGCTCTGGAAACACCATATATTTT. The full variable domain, in which reference TRBV9 and TRBJ1-3 provide the parts outside the CDR3, is DSGVTQTPKHLITATGQRVTLRCSPRSGDLSVYWYQQSLDQGLQFLIQYYNGEERAKGNILERFSAQQFPDLHSELNLSSLELGDSALYFCASSVGIGGSGNTIYFGEGSWLTVV.

This clone was observed a single time. The rearrangement links TRBV7-2 to TRBJ1-4; 7 bases match TRBD1. CDR1 is SGHTA and CDR2 is FQGNSA in the germline V gene. The ends lost 1 base at V and 8 bases at J; junction bases unmatched: 7. There are 15 residues in the CDR3. CDR3 DNA: TGTGCCAGCAGCTTAGGCGGGACAGTCGCCGAAAAACTGTTTTTT. Amino acid sequence: CASSLGGTVAEKLFF. Based on the CDR3 plus reference TRBV7-2 and TRBJ1-4, the full variable domain is GAGVSQSPSNKVTEKGKDVELRCDPISGHTALYWYRQSLGQGLEFLIYFQGNSAPDKSGLPSDRFSAERTGGSVSTLTIQRTQQEDSAVYLCASSLGGTVAEKLFFGSGTQLSVL.

The V gene is TRBV18, the J gene TRBJ2-1, with 9 bases fitting TRBD2. The germline V gene encodes CDR1 KGHSH and CDR2 LQKENI. CDR3 length: 18 amino acids. Germline trimming cut 2 bases from V and 8 bases from J; bases unmatched to any gene: 16. DNA of the CDR3: TGTGCCAGCTCACCAACGGTGTTCAGCGGGGGGACCAAAGATGAGCAGTTCTTC. Translation gives CASSPTVFSGGTKDEQFF.

The chain links TRBV18 to TRBJ1-5; TRBD1 is a possible D gene (6 bases). The CDR3 consists of 13 residues. Looked up from germline, CDR1 is KGHSH and CDR2 is LQKENI. V lost 4 bases and J lost 4, with 8 bases in between. As DNA, the CDR3 is TGTGCCAGCTCACTCGACAGGAATCAGCCCCAGCATTTT. This translates into CASSLDRNQPQHF.

This chain joins TRBV6-5 and TRBJ1-2; D unresolved. Trimming pared 5 bases from V and 0 bases from J, leaving 10 bases between. The CDR3 is 14 amino acids. Germline CDR1 and CDR2: MNHEY and SVGAGI. The CDR3 nucleotides are TGTGCCAGCAGTCCTCAAGCGACTAACTATGGCTACACCTTC. It translates to CASSPQATNYGYTF.

This clone was recorded once. The rearrangement uses TRBV6-5 and TRBJ1-5; a weak D match, TRBD1 (5 bases). The CDR3 sequence is 15 residues long. V was pared by 5 bases and J by 0 bases, with 11 bases between. Per germline, CDR1 MNHEY and CDR2 SVGAGI. The CDR3 coding sequence is TGTGCCAGCAGTCTCAGCCAGGGTAGCAATCAGCCCCAGCATTTT. This sequence encodes CASSLSQGSNQPQHF.